This T cell receptor (beta chain) was captured in a study of beta chain features in type 1 diabetes (dated by TCRdb to the late 2010s). Background for the entire study: Mean age, gender distribution, total cell number and subset yield did not differ between patients and healthy donors. In the study, recently diagnosed type 1 diabetes patients and matched healthy donors were compared on the TCRB repertoires of their sorted circulating CD4+ T cell subsets. A total of just under 110,000,000 sorted cells were examined across all samples, and RNA yield correlated strongly with the number of cells per subset. Whereas all 30 or so donors provided naive and central memory subsets, regulatory and stem cell-like memory subsets were isolated from just 8 patients and roughly eight healthy donors. The paper as a whole reports these results and caveats: Naive, central memory and regulatory TCRB repertoires appeared more similar among patients than among healthy donors. Because cDNA rather than genomic DNA was sequenced, highly expressing activated cells could have been over-represented, although no difference in activation and CD3 levels was found between groups. Fewer insertions and more nucleotide deletions at VDJ recombination sites were observed in patients with type 1 diabetes, implying thymic rearrangement abnormalities. Because the HLA sub-analyses included only small numbers of individuals, any influence of HLA type on TCRB rearrangement was left unresolved. A moderate but significant shortening of TCRB CDR3 length was observed in type 1 diabetes patients in all four CD4+ subsets. Shorter templates might be favored by PCR, yet because patient and control samples were amplified and corrected together, any such skew would affect both groups equally.

The entire amount of isolated RNA was reverse transcribed using the High Capacity cDNA Reverse Transcription Kit, so the sequenced TCRB transcripts were expressed ones. Naive, central memory and regulatory T cell samples underwent deep immunoSEQ sequencing, averaging approximately 3.3 million total reads per sample. After sorted cells were lysed in RLT buffer, RNA was extracted with DNase-treated RNeasy Micro or Mini kits, with the choice depending on cell number. To prevent cross-contamination, every cell subset was processed on its own, while patient and healthy donor samples were processed together. TCRB sequences were amplified from cDNA with the immunoSEQ multiplex PCR, producing 87-bp fragments spanning the CDR3 region. Sequencing of the amplicons was done on the Illumina HiSeq platform. As for how the authors treated the data: Synthetic template baselines were used to correct PCR bias computationally, reads within Hamming distance 2 were collapsed together, and singletons that could not be merged were discarded. By aligning reads against IMGT, V, D and J genes, CDR3 length, and insertions or deletions at six rearrangement sites were assigned. Clonotype counts were normalized to sorted cell number within each subset before computing true diversity and Gini coefficients with the tcR R package. Repertoire sharing was quantified using the overlap coefficient calculated on TCRB nucleotide sequences. Out-of-frame TCRB sequences from naive cells were analyzed to stand in for the pre-selection repertoire. The source is immuneACCESS, and TCRdb retained only in-frame sequences with V and J called. Part of the clones is not carried over; for the studies checked, unresolved V genes explain less than half of this, and the remainder is unexplained. D and trimming were read from the DNA, whereas the V and J calls and clone size are those reported in that table. The sample table shows 300,000 to 350,000 clones, and about 13% are seen once. Nearly 0.015% of the sample is taken by the ten largest.

Each donor gave one peripheral blood draw, about 110 mL on average, collected into heparinised tubes. Naive, central memory, regulatory and stem cell-like memory CD4+ T cells were sorted on a BD FACSAria II using a panel including CD45RO, CCR7, CD25, CD127, CD95 and CD27. All sorted populations exceeded 95% purity. PBMCs were isolated immediately by Lymphoprep density gradient centrifugation and stained directly without culture. So that batch effects would be minimized, each experiment stained and sorted samples in pairs, pairing one healthy donor with one patient. Regarding this clone: Its antigen remains undetermined. No base qualities exist here, and no much larger clone lies one base off it.

V and J are truncated by 5 bases and 3 bases respectively, leaving an intervening sequence of 13 bases. CDR1 and CDR2 (LNHDA, SQIVND) derive from the germline V gene (reference sequence). The CDR3 contains 14 residues, cysteine and phenylalanine counted. Kept here is only the CDR3 DNA, which spans 42 bases and is read in frame from base 1. The sequenced sample consisted of naive CD4+ T cells from blood. The cell subset or site label, as the study defines it: true naive CD4+ T cells. The rearranged segments are TRBV19 and TRBJ1-1; D gene: possibly TRBD1, on 6 matching bases. This sequence was found in a woman aged 18 to 35 with type 1 diabetes. The base sequence is TGTGCCAGTAGTCGACCAGGGGTTGACACTGAAGCTTTCTTT. Its protein reads: CASSRPGVDTEAFF.